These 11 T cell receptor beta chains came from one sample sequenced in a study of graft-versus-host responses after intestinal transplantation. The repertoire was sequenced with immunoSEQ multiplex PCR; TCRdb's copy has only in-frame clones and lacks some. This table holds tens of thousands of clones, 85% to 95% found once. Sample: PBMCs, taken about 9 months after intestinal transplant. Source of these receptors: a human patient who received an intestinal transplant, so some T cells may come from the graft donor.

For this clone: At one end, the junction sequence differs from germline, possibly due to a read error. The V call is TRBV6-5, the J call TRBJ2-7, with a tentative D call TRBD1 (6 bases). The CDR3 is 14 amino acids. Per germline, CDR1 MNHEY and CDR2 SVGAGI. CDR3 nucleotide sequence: TGTGCCAGCAGTTTCAGGGGTCTCACCTACAAGCAGTACTTC. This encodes CASSFRGLTYKQYF.

CDR3 loop: CASSKTYEQYF. DNA for the CDR3: TGTGCCAGCAGTAAAACCTACGAGCAGTACTTC. The chain uses TRBV6-6 and TRBJ2-7; no definite D call. Between the trimmed V and J ends, which lost 5 bases and 2 bases, there was a span of 4 bases. The CDR3 extends over 11 amino acids. Per the germline V gene, CDR1 is MNHNY and CDR2 is SVGAGI (reference sequence).

The CDR3 reads CAGARTGQPQHF. In DNA form, the CDR3 reads TGTGCCGGAGCCAGGACGGGGCAGCCCCAGCATTTT. The V call is TRBV28, the J call TRBJ1-5; D remains unclear. Germline loops: CDR1 MDHEN, CDR2 SYDVKM. V was cut by 11 bases and J by 7 bases, with 15 bases left in between. The CDR3 totals 12 residues.

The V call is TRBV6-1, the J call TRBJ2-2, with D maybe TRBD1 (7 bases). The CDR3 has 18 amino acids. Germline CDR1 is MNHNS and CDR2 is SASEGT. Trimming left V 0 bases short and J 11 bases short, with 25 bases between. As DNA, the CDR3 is TGTGCCAGCAGTGAAGCGCTTCAGGGGGGACAGTACGTCTTCGAGCTGTTTTTT. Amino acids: CASSEALQGGQYVFELFF.

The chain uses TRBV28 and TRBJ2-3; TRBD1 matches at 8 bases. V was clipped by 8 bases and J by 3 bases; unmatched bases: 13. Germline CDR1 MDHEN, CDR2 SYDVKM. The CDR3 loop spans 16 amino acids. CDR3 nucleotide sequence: TGTGCCAGCGCGGGGCGGACAGGGTCGAAGACAGATACGCAGTATTTT. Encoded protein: CASAGRTGSKTDTQYF. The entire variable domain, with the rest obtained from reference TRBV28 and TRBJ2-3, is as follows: DVKVTQSSRYLVKRTGEKVFLECVQDMDHENMFWYRQDPGLGLRLIYFSYDVKMKEKGDIPEGYSVSREKKERFSLILESASTNQTSMYLCASAGRTGSKTDTQYFGPGTRLTVL.

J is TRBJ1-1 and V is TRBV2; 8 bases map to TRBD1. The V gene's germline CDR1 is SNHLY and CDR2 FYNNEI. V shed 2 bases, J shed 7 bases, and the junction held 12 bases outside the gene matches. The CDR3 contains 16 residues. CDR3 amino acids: CASSERQGARSFEAFF. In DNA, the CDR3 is TGTGCCAGCAGTGAAAGGCAGGGGGCGCGTTCCTTTGAAGCTTTCTTT.

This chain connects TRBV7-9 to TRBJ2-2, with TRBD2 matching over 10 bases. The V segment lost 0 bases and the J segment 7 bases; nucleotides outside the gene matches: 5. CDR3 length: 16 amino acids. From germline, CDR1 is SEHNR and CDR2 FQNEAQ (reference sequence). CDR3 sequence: CASSLALAGAHGELFF. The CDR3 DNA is TGTGCCAGCAGCTTAGCCCTAGCGGGAGCTCACGGGGAGCTGTTTTTT.

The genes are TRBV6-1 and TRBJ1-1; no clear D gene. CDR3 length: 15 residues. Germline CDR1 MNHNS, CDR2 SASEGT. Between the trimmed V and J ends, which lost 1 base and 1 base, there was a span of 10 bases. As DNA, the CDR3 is TGTGCCAGCAGTGAAGGCGGGATCGGGAACACTGAAGCTTTCTTT. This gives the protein CASSEGGIGNTEAFF.

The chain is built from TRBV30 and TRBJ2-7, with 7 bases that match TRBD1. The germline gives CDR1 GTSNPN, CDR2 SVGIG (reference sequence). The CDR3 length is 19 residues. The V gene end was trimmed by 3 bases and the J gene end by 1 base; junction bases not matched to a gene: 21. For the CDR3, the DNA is TGTGCCTGGAGCGACCCCCGACAGGGAAATCCTCAGAGGTCCTACGAGCAGTACTTC. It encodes CAWSDPRQGNPQRSYEQYF.

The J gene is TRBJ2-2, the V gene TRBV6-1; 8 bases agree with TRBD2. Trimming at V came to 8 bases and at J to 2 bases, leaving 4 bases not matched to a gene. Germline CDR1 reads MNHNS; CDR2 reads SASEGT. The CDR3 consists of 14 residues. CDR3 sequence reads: CASLSGTNTGELFF. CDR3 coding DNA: TGTGCCAGCCTTAGCGGGACAAACACCGGGGAGCTGTTTTTT.

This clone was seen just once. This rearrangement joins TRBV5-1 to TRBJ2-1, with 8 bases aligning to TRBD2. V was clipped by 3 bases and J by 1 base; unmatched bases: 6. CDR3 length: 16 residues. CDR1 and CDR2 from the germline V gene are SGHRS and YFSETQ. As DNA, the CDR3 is TGCGCCAGCAGCTCCTACTTAGCGGGATCCTACAATGAGCAGTTCTTC. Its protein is CASSSYLAGSYNEQFF. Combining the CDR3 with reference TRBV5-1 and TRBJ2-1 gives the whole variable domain KAGVTQTPRYLIKTRGQQVTLSCSPISGHRSVSWYQQTPGQGLQFLFEYFSETQRNKGNFPGRFSGRQFSNSRSEMNVSTLELGDSALYLCASSSYLAGSYNEQFFGPGTRLTVL.